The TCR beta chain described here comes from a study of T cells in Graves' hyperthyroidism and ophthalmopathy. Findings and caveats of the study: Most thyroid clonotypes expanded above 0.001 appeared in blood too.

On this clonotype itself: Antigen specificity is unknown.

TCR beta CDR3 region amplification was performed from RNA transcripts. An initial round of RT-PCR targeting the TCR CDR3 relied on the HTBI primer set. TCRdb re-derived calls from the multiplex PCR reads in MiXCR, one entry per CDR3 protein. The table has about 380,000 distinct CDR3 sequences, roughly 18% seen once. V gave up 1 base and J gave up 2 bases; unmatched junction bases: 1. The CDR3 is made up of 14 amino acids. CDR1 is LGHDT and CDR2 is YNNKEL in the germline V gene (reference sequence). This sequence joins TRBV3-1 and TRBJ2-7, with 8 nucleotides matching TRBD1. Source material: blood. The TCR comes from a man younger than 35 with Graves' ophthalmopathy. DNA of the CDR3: TGTGCCAGCAGCCAAGGCAGGGGGCCCTACGAGCAGTACTTC. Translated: CASSQGRGPYEQYF.